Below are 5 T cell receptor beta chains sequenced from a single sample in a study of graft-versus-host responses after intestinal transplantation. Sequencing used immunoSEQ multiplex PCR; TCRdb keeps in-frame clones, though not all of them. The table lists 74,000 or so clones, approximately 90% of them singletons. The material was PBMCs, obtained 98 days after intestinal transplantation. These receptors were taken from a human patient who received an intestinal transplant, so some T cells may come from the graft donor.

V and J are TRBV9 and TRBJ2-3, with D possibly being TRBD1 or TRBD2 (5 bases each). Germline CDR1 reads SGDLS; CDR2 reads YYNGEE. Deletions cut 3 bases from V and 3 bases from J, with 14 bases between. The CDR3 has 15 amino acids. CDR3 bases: TGTGCCAGCAGCGCCCGGGACCCGAAGACAGATACGCAGTATTTT. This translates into CASSARDPKTDTQYF. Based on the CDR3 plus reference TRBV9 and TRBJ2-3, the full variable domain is DSGVTQTPKHLITATGQRVTLRCSPRSGDLSVYWYQQSLDQGLQFLIQYYNGEERAKGNILERFSAQQFPDLHSELNLSSLELGDSALYFCASSARDPKTDTQYFGPGTRLTVL.

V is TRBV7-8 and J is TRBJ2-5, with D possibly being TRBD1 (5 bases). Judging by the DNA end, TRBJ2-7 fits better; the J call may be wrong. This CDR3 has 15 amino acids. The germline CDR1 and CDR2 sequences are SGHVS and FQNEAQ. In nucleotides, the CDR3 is TGTGCCAGCAGCTTAGGGGGCAGGCTCGCTTACGAGCAGTACTTC. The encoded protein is CASSLGGRLAYEQYF.

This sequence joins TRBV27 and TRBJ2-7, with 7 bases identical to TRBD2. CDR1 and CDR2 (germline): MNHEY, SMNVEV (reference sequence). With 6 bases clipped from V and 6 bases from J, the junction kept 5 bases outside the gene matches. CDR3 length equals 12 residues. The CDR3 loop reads CASSPPGGEQYF. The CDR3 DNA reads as TGTGCCAGCAGCCCCCCGGGGGGCGAGCAGTACTTC.

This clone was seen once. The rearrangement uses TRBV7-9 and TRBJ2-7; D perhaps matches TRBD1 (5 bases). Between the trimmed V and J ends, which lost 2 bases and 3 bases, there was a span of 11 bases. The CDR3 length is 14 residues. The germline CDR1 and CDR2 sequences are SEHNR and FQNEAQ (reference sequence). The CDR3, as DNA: TGTGCCAGCAGCTTAATAGACAGTCACTACGAGCAGTACTTC. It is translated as CASSLIDSHYEQYF.

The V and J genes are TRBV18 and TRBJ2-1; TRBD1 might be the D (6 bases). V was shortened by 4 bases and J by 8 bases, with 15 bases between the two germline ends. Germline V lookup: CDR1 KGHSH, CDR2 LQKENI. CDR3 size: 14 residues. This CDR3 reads CASSLRDTRDEQFF. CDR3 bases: TGTGCCAGCTCACTCCGGGACACCCGCGATGAGCAGTTCTTC.